The next 5 T cell receptor beta chains were all read from a single sample in a study of blood T cell repertoires in COVID-19. The protocol was immunoSEQ multiplex PCR, while the TCRdb copy is restricted to in-frame clones and leaves out a portion. This sample yields 78,000 or so clones, of which approximately 83% are seen a single time; about 9% belongs to the top ten. What was sequenced was peripheral blood. These receptors were collected from a human donor in a cohort sampled during active COVID-19.

J is TRBJ2-3 and V is TRBV12-5; D call uncertain. This CDR3 region has 12 residues. Germline V gene lookup returns CDR1 LGHNT and CDR2 FRNRAP. V lost 3 bases, J lost 3 bases, and 4 bases lay in between. CDR3 amino acids: CASGFMTDTQYF. The DNA for the CDR3 is TGTGCTAGTGGTTTCATGACAGATACGCAGTATTTT.

The V and J genes are TRBV19 and TRBJ1-1; 10 nucleotides line up with TRBD1. The CDR3 totals 16 residues. CDR1 is LNHDA, CDR2 SQIVND, per germline (reference sequence). Trimming removed 6 bases from V and 4 bases from J; junction bases left unmatched: 11. The CDR3 DNA is TGTGCCAGTAGGGTGGGGACAGGGGTTTCGGGCACTGAAGCTTTCTTT. It specifies CASRVGTGVSGTEAFF.

This chain connects TRBV21-1 to TRBJ2-6; the tabulated D call, TRBD1, remains unverified against the DNA. TRBV21-1 is noted as a pseudogene. CDR3 length equals 16 residues. In nucleotides, the CDR3 is TGTGCCAGCCCATTCCTGGACAGCCCTGGGGCCAACGTCCTGACTTTC. This encodes CASPFLDSPGANVLTF.

V usage is TRBV12-3 or TRBV12-4 and J usage is TRBJ1-2, with D uncertain. The CDR3 covers 12 residues. Trimming shortened V by 1 base and J by 5 bases, and 5 bases separated the two germline ends. The CDR3 nucleotides are TGTGCCAGCAGTTTAGTTCGGTATGGCTACACCTTC. It codes for CASSLVRYGYTF.

The V and J genes are TRBV6-5 and TRBJ2-7; D not resolved. Deletions cut 5 bases from V and 0 bases from J, with 11 bases between. Germline loops: CDR1 MNHEY, CDR2 SVGAGI. This CDR3 contains 14 residues. The DNA of the CDR3 is TGTGCCAGCAGTAACTTCCCGGGCTCCTACGAGCAGTACTTC. Translated, it gives CASSNFPGSYEQYF.